This TCR beta chain derives from a study of blood T cell repertoires in COVID-19. Authors' methods: The authors estimated nucleated cell counts from reference gene primer amplification. Measured with immunoSEQ multiplex PCR; TCRdb has only the in-frame clones, and not every one. V and J calls and clone size come straight from that table; D and trimming were deduced from the DNA. In the table there are 25,000 to 30,000 clones, around 91% of which are singletons. CDR1 is LGHDT, CDR2 YNNKEL, per germline (reference sequence). CDR3 size: 15 residues. Germline trimming cut 0 bases from V and 5 bases from J; bases unmatched to any gene: 2.

The rearrangement joins TRBV3-1 (or the pseudogene TRBV3-2) to TRBJ2-3; 10 nucleotides line up with TRBD2. The sequenced sample was peripheral blood. The sequence was obtained from a man aged 55 to 70 with acute or convalescent COVID-19. Here the CDR3 reads CASSQDRTSGDTQYF. The CDR3 nucleotides are TGTGCCAGCAGCCAAGATCGGACTAGCGGAGATACGCAGTATTTT.